This T cell receptor beta chain was captured by sequencing in a study of blood T cells in healthy people across ages. PCR was performed a second time for about 6 to 12 cycles using a sample-barcoded 5' primer and a J-beta primer mix. TCRdb recomputed calls from the 5' RACE reads with MiXCR, one row per CDR3 protein. The data contain 1,500,000 or so distinct CDR3 sequences, roughly 43% of them singletons. The V gene's germline CDR1 is MGHRA and CDR2 YSYEKL. CDR3 length equals 15 residues. Trimming pared 3 bases from V and 7 bases from J, leaving 13 bases between. The chain joins TRBV4-1 to TRBJ1-6; D unclear. Sequences were obtained from blood. This TCR came from a woman aged 18 to 35 in good health. The CDR3 DNA is TGCGCCAGCAGCCACCCGGTGCAGAGGAATTCACCCCTCCACTTT. It is translated as CASSHPVQRNSPLHF.